These T cell receptor beta chains were read from a single sample in a study of CD8 T cells in ankylosing spondylitis. MiXCR was run by TCRdb on the 5' RACE reads, yielding one entry per CDR3 protein. Counted here are 400,000 to 450,000 distinct CDR3 sequences, approximately 17% occurring once; the ten biggest clones make up just over 1%. Sequenced: blood, either unsorted or a sorted T cell fraction (not recorded which). These receptors originate from a male donor with ankylosing spondylitis. CDR3s include the opening cysteine and the closing phenylalanine or tryptophan. The order of the fields is V gene, D gene, CDR3 length, clone size, J gene, CDR3 protein, CDR3 DNA. The D gene is left open where the match is weak. Not every row has a clone size; where given, it reads once, few, many or a size class.

V: TRBV5-1; D: .; length: 14; size: .; J: TRBJ1-2; CDR3: CASSLGPLSYGYTF; DNA: TGCGCCAGCAGCTTGGGACCGTTAAGCTATGGCTACACCTTC
V: TRBV7-9; D: TRBD2; length: 14; size: .; J: TRBJ2-2; CDR3: CATQREYVSGELFF; DNA: TGTGCCACCCAGCGGGAGTATGTCTCCGGGGAGCTGTTTTTT
V: TRBV5-1; D: TRBD2; length: 14; size: few; J: TRBJ2-7; CDR3: CASSVGGPTYEQYF; DNA: TGCGCCAGCAGCGTGGGAGGGCCCACCTACGAGCAGTACTTC
V: TRBV28; D: .; length: 16; size: .; J: TRBJ2-5; CDR3: CASITPGLLPGETQYF; DNA: TGTGCCAGCATTACCCCAGGGCTTCTCCCCGGGGAGACCCAGTACTTC
V: TRBV5-6; D: .; length: 17; size: .; J: TRBJ2-2; CDR3: CASSSGPPVLVGGELFF; DNA: TGTGCCAGCAGCTCAGGCCCCCCGGTCCTTGTCGGCGGGGAGCTGTTTTTT
V: TRBV29-1; D: .; length: 12; size: many; J: TRBJ2-3; CDR3: CSVGLGPDTQYF; DNA: TGCAGCGTTGGGCTCGGACCAGATACGCAGTATTTT
V: TRBV4-1; D: .; length: 15; size: .; J: TRBJ1-2; CDR3: CASSQVGGKDYGYTF; DNA: TGCGCCAGCAGCCAAGTTGGGGGGAAGGACTATGGCTACACCTTC
V: TRBV10-3; D: .; length: 11; size: many; J: TRBJ2-1; CDR3: CAITQGGEQFF; DNA: TGTGCCATCACGCAGGGGGGTGAGCAGTTCTTC
V: TRBV20-1; D: .; length: 12; size: .; J: TRBJ1-1; CDR3: CSAPGRYTEAFF; DNA: TGCAGTGCTCCCGGGAGGTACACTGAAGCTTTCTTT
V: TRBV7-2; D: TRBD2; length: 17; size: .; J: TRBJ2-5; CDR3: CASSRGLAGAYQETQYF; DNA: TGTGCCAGCAGCCGGGGACTAGCGGGAGCATACCAAGAGACCCAGTACTTC
V: TRBV4-2; D: .; length: 16; size: .; J: TRBJ1-5; CDR3: CASSQSDRISNQPQHF; DNA: TGTGCCAGCAGCCAATCCGACAGGATTAGCAATCAGCCCCAGCATTTT
V: TRBV29-1; D: .; length: 12; size: many; J: TRBJ1-1; CDR3: CSATGFYTEAFF; DNA: TGCAGCGCCACAGGGTTTTACACTGAAGCTTTCTTT
V: TRBV5-1; D: TRBD1; length: 16; size: .; J: TRBJ2-2; CDR3: CASSLVAGGEVGELFF; DNA: TGCGCCAGCAGCTTGGTAGCAGGGGGCGAAGTCGGGGAGCTGTTTTTT
V: TRBV10-3; D: TRBD2; length: 16; size: .; J: TRBJ2-1; CDR3: CAISEPGLADNNEQFF; DNA: TGTGCCATCAGTGAACCGGGACTAGCGGATAACAATGAGCAGTTCTTC
V: TRBV7-9; D: .; length: 12; size: .; J: TRBJ1-1; CDR3: CASSPPGQEAFF; DNA: TGTGCCAGCAGCCCTCCCGGACAGGAAGCTTTCTTT
V: TRBV20-1; D: .; length: 14; size: .; J: TRBJ1-3; CDR3: CSAREAGSGNTIYF; DNA: TGCAGTGCTAGAGAGGCAGGGTCTGGAAACACCATATATTTT
V: TRBV5-1; D: .; length: 15; size: many; J: TRBJ2-2; CDR3: CASSTPTGNTGELFF; DNA: TGCGCCAGCAGCACCCCGACGGGTAACACCGGGGAGCTGTTTTTT
V: TRBV20-1; D: .; length: 17; size: .; J: TRBJ1-6; CDR3: CSARDRIRGQLNSPLHF; DNA: TGCAGTGCTAGAGATCGAATAAGAGGGCAGCTGAATTCACCCCTCCACTTT
V: TRBV6-2/TRBV6-3; D: .; length: 14; size: .; J: TRBJ2-1; CDR3: CASSPGHAEDEQFF; DNA: TGTGCCAGCAGCCCAGGACACGCCGAAGATGAGCAGTTCTTC
V: TRBV9; D: .; length: 16; size: .; J: TRBJ1-2; CDR3: CASSHLSTVSSDGYTF; DNA: TGTGCCAGCAGCCACCTCTCCACCGTGTCCTCCGATGGCTACACCTTC
V: TRBV4-2; D: TRBD2; length: 18; size: few; J: TRBJ2-3; CDR3: CASSRSLAGGTITDTQYF; DNA: TGTGCCAGCAGCAGAAGCTTAGCGGGGGGAACCATCACAGATACGCAGTATTTT
V: TRBV20-1; D: TRBD2; length: 15; size: few; J: TRBJ2-3; CDR3: CSARNRASGIDTQYF; DNA: TGCAGTGCTAGAAATAGGGCTAGCGGGATTGATACGCAGTATTTT
V: TRBV20-1; D: .; length: 14; size: .; J: TRBJ1-4; CDR3: CSARDGGLNEKLFF; DNA: TGCAGTGCTAGAGACGGGGGCCTAAATGAAAAACTGTTTTTT
V: TRBV29-1; D: TRBD2; length: 14; size: .; J: TRBJ2-2; CDR3: CSVRGGGPAGELFF; DNA: TGCAGCGTCCGGGGGGGAGGGCCGGCCGGGGAGCTGTTTTTT
V: TRBV20-1; D: .; length: 14; size: .; J: TRBJ2-3; CDR3: CSAEDYISRDTQYF; DNA: TGCAGTGCTGAGGACTACATCAGTCGAGATACGCAGTATTTT
V: TRBV7-6; D: .; length: 12; size: few; J: TRBJ1-4; CDR3: CASSSHNEKLFF; DNA: TGTGCCAGCAGCTCCCACAATGAAAAACTGTTTTTT
V: TRBV28; D: .; length: 11; size: few; J: TRBJ2-3; CDR3: CASSFRDTQYF; DNA: TGTGCCAGCAGTTTCAGGGATACGCAGTATTTT
V: TRBV29-1; D: .; length: 13; size: many; J: TRBJ1-5; CDR3: CSVGDRGDQPQHF; DNA: TGCAGCGTTGGAGACCGGGGGGATCAGCCCCAGCATTTT
V: TRBV24-1; D: TRBD2; length: 15; size: few; J: TRBJ2-1; CDR3: CATSGPGGSYNEQFF; DNA: TGTGCCACCAGTGGGCCGGGGGGGTCCTACAATGAGCAGTTCTTC
V: TRBV7-2; D: .; length: 15; size: few; J: TRBJ2-2; CDR3: CASSLSNANTGELFF; DNA: TGTGCCAGCAGCTTGAGTAATGCGAACACCGGGGAGCTGTTTTTT
V: TRBV9; D: .; length: 13; size: few; J: TRBJ1-2; CDR3: CASSAAAGYGYTF; DNA: TGTGCCAGCAGCGCTGCAGCAGGCTATGGCTACACCTTC
V: TRBV20-1; D: TRBD1; length: 12; size: .; J: TRBJ2-1; CDR3: CSATRQGNEQFF; DNA: TGCAGTGCTACACGACAGGGCAATGAGCAGTTCTTC
V: TRBV12-3/TRBV12-4; D: TRBD2; length: 17; size: .; J: TRBJ2-7; CDR3: CASSRTGLAGVSYEQYF; DNA: TGTGCCAGCAGTCGAACGGGACTAGCGGGGGTTTCCTACGAGCAGTACTTC
V: TRBV10-3; D: .; length: 14; size: .; J: TRBJ1-4; CDR3: CAIRSTADNEKLFF; DNA: TGTGCCATCAGATCGACAGCCGATAATGAAAAACTGTTTTTT
V: TRBV20-1; D: .; length: 11; size: .; J: TRBJ2-2; CDR3: CSARVHGELFF; DNA: TGCAGTGCTAGAGTACACGGGGAGCTGTTTTTT
V: TRBV5-5; D: .; length: 14; size: .; J: TRBJ1-2; CDR3: CASSHGPGGGGYTF; DNA: TGTGCCAGCAGCCACGGCCCGGGAGGAGGTGGCTACACCTTC
V: TRBV20-1; D: .; length: 15; size: few; J: TRBJ2-6; CDR3: CSASLAGIGANVLTF; DNA: TGCAGTGCTAGTCTCGCGGGGATTGGGGCCAACGTCCTGACTTTC
V: TRBV5-5; D: .; length: 14; size: .; J: TRBJ2-1; CDR3: CASSWGDFYNEQFF; DNA: TGTGCCAGCAGCTGGGGGGACTTTTACAATGAGCAGTTCTTC
V: TRBV16; D: .; length: 14; size: few; J: TRBJ1-3; CDR3: CASSRDFSGNTIYF; DNA: TGTGCCAGCAGCCGAGACTTCTCTGGAAACACCATATATTTT
V: TRBV12-3/TRBV12-4; D: .; length: 15; size: few; J: TRBJ2-2; CDR3: CASSLEIPGTGELFF; DNA: TGTGCCAGCAGTTTAGAAATTCCGGGTACCGGGGAGCTGTTTTTT
V: TRBV15; D: .; length: 14; size: .; J: TRBJ2-1; CDR3: CATSRDIGGDEQFF; DNA: TGTGCCACCAGCAGAGATATAGGTGGAGATGAGCAGTTCTTC
V: TRBV19; D: .; length: 16; size: few; J: TRBJ2-1; CDR3: CASSRKRDSSYNEQFF; DNA: TGTGCCAGTAGTAGAAAGCGGGACAGCTCCTACAATGAGCAGTTCTTC
V: TRBV11-2; D: .; length: 16; size: .; J: TRBJ1-4; CDR3: CASSLRAGDPNEKLFF; DNA: TGTGCCAGCAGCTTACGGGCAGGGGACCCTAATGAAAAACTGTTTTTT
V: TRBV18; D: .; length: 15; size: .; J: TRBJ2-1; CDR3: CASSHRDSSYNEQFF; DNA: TGTGCCAGCTCACACAGGGATAGCTCCTACAATGAGCAGTTCTTC
V: TRBV12-3/TRBV12-4; D: TRBD2; length: 13; size: many; J: TRBJ2-1; CDR3: CASSLTSTYEQFF; DNA: TGTGCCAGCAGTTTGACTAGCACGTATGAGCAGTTCTTC
V: TRBV5-1; D: TRBD1; length: 14; size: few; J: TRBJ2-1; CDR3: CASSFSTGVDEQFF; DNA: TGCGCCAGCAGCTTTTCGACAGGGGTTGATGAGCAGTTCTTC
V: TRBV29-1; D: .; length: 13; size: many; J: TRBJ2-3; CDR3: CSVRTLLPDTQYF; DNA: TGCAGCGTTAGAACTCTTCTACCAGATACGCAGTATTTT
V: TRBV12-3/TRBV12-4; D: TRBD1; length: 15; size: few; J: TRBJ1-4; CDR3: CASSPGTGGAEKLFF; DNA: TGTGCCAGCAGTCCCGGGACAGGGGGCGCAGAAAAACTGTTTTTT
V: TRBV12-3/TRBV12-4; D: .; length: 12; size: few; J: TRBJ2-3; CDR3: CASSPRQNTQYF; DNA: TGTGCCAGCAGTCCTAGACAGAATACGCAGTATTTT